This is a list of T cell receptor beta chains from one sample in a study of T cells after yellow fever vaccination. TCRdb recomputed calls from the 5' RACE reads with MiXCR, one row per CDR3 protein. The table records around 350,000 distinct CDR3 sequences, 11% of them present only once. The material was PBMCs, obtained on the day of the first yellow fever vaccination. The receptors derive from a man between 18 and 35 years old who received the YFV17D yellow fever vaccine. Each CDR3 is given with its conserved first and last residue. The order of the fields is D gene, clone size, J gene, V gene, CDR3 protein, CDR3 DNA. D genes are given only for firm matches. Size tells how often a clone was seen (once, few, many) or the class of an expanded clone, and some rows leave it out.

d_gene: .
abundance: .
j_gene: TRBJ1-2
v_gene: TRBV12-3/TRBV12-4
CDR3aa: CASSFFQANYGYTF
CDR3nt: TGTGCCAGCAGTTTTTTCCAAGCTAACTATGGCTACACCTTC

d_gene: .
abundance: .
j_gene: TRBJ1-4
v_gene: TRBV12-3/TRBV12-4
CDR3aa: CASRHLLGEKLFF
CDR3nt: TGTGCCAGCAGGCACCTATTGGGGGAAAAACTGTTTTTT

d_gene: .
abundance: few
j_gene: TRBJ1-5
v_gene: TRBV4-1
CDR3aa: CASSQRDVSNQPQHF
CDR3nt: TGCGCCAGCAGCCAACGGGACGTTAGCAATCAGCCCCAGCATTTT

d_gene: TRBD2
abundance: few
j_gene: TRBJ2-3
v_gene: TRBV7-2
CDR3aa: CASSLAPLAGTSDTQYF
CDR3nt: TGTGCCAGCAGCTTAGCGCCTCTAGCGGGGACATCAGATACGCAGTATTTT

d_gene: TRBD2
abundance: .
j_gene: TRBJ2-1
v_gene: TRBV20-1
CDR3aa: CSATGGYNEQFF
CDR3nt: TGCAGTGCCACGGGGGGGTACAATGAGCAGTTCTTC

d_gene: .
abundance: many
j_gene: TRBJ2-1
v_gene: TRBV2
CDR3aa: CASRLWGEDNEQFF
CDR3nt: TGTGCCAGCCGCCTATGGGGGGAGGACAATGAGCAGTTCTTC

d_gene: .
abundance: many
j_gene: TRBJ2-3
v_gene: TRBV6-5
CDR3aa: CASSYGQDTDTQYF
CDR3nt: TGTGCCAGCAGTTACGGCCAGGACACAGATACGCAGTATTTT

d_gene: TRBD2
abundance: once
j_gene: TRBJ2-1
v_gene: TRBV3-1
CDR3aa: CASSPPGLEFMSRFF
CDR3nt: TGTGCCAGCAGCCCGCCGGGACTAGAGTTTATGAGTCGGTTCTTC

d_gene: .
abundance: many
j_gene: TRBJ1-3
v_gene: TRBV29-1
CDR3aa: CSVADPGQGNTIYF
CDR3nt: TGCAGCGTTGCAGACCCAGGGCAAGGAAACACCATATATTTT

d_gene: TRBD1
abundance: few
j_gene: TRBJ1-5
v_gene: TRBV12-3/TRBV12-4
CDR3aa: CASRPGDRVQPQHF
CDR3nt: TGTGCCAGCAGACCCGGGGACAGGGTTCAGCCCCAGCATTTT

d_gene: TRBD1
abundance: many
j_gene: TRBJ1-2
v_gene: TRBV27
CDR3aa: CASRTGTGFGYTF
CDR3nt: TGTGCCAGCAGGACCGGGACAGGGTTTGGCTACACCTTC

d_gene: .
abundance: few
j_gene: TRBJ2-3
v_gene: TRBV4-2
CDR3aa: CASSQETQRTDTQYF
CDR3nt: TGTGCCAGCAGCCAAGAGACTCAGAGGACAGATACGCAGTATTTT

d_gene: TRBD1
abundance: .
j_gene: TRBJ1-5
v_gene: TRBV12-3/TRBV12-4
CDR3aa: CASTPSGGNNQPQHF
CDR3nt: TGTGCCAGCACCCCGTCAGGGGGCAACAACCAGCCCCAGCATTTT

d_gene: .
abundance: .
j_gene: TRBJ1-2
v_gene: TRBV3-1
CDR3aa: CASSHPSGGQYGYTF
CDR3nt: TGTGCCAGCAGCCATCCCAGTGGGGGGCAGTATGGCTACACCTTC

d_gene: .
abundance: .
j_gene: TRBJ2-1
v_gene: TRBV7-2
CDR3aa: CASSPGYAYNEQFF
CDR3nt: TGTGCCAGCAGCCCTGGCTACGCTTACAATGAGCAGTTCTTC

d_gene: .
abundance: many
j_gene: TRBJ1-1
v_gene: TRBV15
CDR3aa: CATSRWVVGTEAFF
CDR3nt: TGTGCCACCAGCAGGTGGGTAGTGGGCACTGAAGCTTTCTTT

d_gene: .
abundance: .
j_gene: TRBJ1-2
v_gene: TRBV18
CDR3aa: CASSPNFGGYGYTF
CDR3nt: TGTGCCAGCTCACCAAACTTTGGCGGCTATGGCTACACCTTC

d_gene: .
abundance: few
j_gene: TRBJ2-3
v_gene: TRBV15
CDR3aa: CATSGWGGSTDTQYF
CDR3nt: TGTGCTACCAGCGGGTGGGGCGGTAGCACAGATACGCAGTATTTT

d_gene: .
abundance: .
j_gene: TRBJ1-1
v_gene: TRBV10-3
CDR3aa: CAISGTDRTEAFF
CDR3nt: TGTGCCATCAGTGGGACAGACAGAACTGAAGCTTTCTTT

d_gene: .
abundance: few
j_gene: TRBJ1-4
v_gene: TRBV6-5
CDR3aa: CASSYSSWKLGSPKHELFF
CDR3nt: TGTGCCAGCAGTTACTCCTCCTGGAAGTTGGGCAGCCCTAAACATGAGCTGTTTTTT

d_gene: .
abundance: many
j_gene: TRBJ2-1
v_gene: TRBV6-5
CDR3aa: CASSYGREQFF
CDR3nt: TGTGCCAGCAGTTACGGTAGGGAGCAGTTCTTC

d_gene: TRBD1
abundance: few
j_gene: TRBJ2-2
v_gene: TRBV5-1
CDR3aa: CASSDGQGYTGELFF
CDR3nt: TGCGCCAGCAGCGACGGACAGGGGTACACCGGGGAGCTGTTTTTT

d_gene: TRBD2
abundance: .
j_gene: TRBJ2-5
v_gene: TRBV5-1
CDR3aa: CASSLGVAGGETQYF
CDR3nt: TGCGCCAGCAGCTTGGGCGTTGCGGGAGGAGAGACCCAGTACTTC

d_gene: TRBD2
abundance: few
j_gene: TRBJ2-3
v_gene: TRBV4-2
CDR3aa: CASSQDGAGGGTDTQYF
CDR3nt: TGTGCCAGCAGCCAAGATGGAGCCGGCGGGGGGACAGATACGCAGTATTTT

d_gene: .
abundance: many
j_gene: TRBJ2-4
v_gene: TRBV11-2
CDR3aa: CASSLLEGLNIQYF
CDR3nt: TGTGCCAGCAGCTTACTCGAGGGCCTCAACATTCAGTACTTC

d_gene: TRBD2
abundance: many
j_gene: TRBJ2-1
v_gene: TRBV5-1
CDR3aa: CASKRGTYNEQFF
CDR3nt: TGCGCCAGTAAGCGGGGGACCTACAATGAGCAGTTCTTC

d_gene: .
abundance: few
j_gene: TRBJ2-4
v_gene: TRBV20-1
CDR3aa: CSARENLMGIQYF
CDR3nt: TGCAGTGCCCGAGAAAATTTGATGGGCATTCAGTACTTC

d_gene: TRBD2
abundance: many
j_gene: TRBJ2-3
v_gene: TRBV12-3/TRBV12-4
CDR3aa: CASSLRLAGVTDTQYF
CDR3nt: TGTGCCAGCAGTTTAAGGCTAGCGGGGGTCACAGATACGCAGTATTTT

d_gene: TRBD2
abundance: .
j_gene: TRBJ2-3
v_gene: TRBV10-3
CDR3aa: CAINKGLAGADTQYF
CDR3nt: TGTGCCATCAATAAGGGGCTAGCGGGGGCAGATACGCAGTATTTT

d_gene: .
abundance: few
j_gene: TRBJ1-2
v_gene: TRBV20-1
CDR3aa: CSAPRDLKPYGYTF
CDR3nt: TGCAGTGCACCACGGGACTTAAAACCCTATGGCTACACCTTC

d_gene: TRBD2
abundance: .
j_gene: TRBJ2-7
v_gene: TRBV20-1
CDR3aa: CSADPRRGAYEQYF
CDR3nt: TGCAGTGCGGACCCCAGGCGGGGGGCCTACGAGCAGTACTTC

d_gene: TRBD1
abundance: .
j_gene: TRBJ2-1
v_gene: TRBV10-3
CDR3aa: CAIRQGALPRYNEQFF
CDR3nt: TGTGCCATCAGACAGGGGGCGCTTCCCCGATACAATGAGCAGTTCTTC

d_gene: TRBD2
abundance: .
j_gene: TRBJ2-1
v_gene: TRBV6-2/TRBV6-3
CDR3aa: CASSGGTSGHEQFF
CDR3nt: TGTGCCAGCAGTGGCGGGACTAGCGGCCATGAGCAGTTCTTC

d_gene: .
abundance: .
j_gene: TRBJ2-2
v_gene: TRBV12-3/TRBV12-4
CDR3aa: CASSPGGRGELFF
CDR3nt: TGTGCCAGCAGCCCCGGAGGGCGGGGGGAGCTGTTTTTT

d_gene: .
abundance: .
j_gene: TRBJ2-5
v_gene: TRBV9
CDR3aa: CASSVGAEFGETQYF
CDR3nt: TGTGCCAGCAGCGTAGGGGCGGAGTTTGGGGAGACCCAGTACTTC

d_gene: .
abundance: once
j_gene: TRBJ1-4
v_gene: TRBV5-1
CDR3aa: CASSLGTDVATNEKLFF
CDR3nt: TGCGCCAGCAGCTTGGGGACGGACGTTGCAACTAATGAAAAACTGTTTTTT

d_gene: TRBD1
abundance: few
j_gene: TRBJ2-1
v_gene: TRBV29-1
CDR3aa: CSVELWDRGYLEQFF
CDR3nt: TGCAGCGTTGAACTATGGGACAGGGGGTATCTTGAGCAGTTCTTC

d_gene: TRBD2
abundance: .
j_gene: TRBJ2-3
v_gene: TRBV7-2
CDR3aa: CASGLAGGPADTQYF
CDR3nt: TGTGCCAGCGGATTGGCGGGGGGGCCCGCAGATACGCAGTATTTT

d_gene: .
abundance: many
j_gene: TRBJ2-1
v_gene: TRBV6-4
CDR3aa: CASSEGATRGYEQFF
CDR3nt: TGTGCCAGCAGTGAGGGGGCCACTAGAGGCTATGAGCAGTTCTTC

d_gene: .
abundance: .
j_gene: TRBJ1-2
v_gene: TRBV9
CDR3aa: CASSAPSHGGYGYTF
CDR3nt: TGTGCCAGCAGCGCCCCTAGCCACGGGGGCTATGGCTACACCTTC

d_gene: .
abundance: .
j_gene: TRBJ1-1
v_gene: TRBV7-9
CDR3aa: CASGPPTGNTEAFF
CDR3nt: TGTGCCAGCGGTCCCCCTACAGGGAACACTGAAGCTTTCTTT

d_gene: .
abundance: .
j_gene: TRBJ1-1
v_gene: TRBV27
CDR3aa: CASRVGGANTEAFF
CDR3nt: TGTGCCAGCAGGGTAGGGGGGGCGAACACTGAAGCTTTCTTT

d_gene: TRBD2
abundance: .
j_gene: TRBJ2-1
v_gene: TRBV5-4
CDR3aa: CASSEAGRGGYNEQFF
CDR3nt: TGTGCCAGCAGCGAGGCGGGGAGGGGCGGATACAATGAGCAGTTCTTC

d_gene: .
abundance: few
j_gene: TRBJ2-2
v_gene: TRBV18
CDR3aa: CASSPSPQDTGELFF
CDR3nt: TGTGCCAGCTCACCCTCCCCTCAGGACACCGGGGAGCTGTTTTTT

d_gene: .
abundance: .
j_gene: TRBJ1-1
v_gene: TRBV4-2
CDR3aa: CASSQDPRAENEAFF
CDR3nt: TGTGCCAGCAGCCAAGATCCCCGGGCAGAGAATGAAGCTTTCTTT